This T cell receptor (beta chain) was captured by sequencing in a study of cytomegalovirus exposure and HLA in healthy donors. Germline V gene data show CDR1 as SGHAT and CDR2 as FQNNGV. The CDR3 is 13 residues long. With 1 base removed from V and 2 bases from J, the gap between germline ends came to 5 bases. With regard to this clone: What it binds is not known.

The PCR contained 60 Vbeta and 13 Jbeta primers. Sequencing was performed with immunoSEQ multiplex PCR; in TCRdb, only in-frame clones are kept and a portion is missing. The table lists approximately 130,000 clones, approximately 80% of them singletons. General study results and limits: Fewer N-insertions than the roughly 700-donor mean were reportedly shown by an Asian-associated ancestry cluster in a later analysis. In a later analysis, compared with equally common non-associated chains, HLA-associated beta chains were more expanded.

The sample comprised PBMCs. The receptor was derived from a woman in her 40s in good health and CMV-seronegative. The gene calls are TRBV11-2 and TRBJ1-2, with D possibly matching TRBD1 (5 bases). Here the CDR3 DNA reads TGTGCCAGCAGCTTAGGGACAAACTATGGCTACACCTTC. It translates to CASSLGTNYGYTF.